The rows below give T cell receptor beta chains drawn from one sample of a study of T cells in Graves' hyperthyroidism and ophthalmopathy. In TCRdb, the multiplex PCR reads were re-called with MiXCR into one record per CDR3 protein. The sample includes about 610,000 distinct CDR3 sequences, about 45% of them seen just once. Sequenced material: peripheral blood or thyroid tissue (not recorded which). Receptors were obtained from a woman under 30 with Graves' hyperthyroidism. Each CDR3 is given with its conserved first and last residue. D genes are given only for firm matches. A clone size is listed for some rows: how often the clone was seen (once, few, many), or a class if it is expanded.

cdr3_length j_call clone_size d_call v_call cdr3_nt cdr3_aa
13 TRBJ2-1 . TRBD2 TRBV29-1 TGCAGCGCCTCTAGCGGGAGGTCCAATGAGCAGTTCTTC CSASSGRSNEQFF
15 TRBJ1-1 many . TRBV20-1 TGCAGTGCTAGAGATGGTTCCAGAGTGAACACTGAAGCTTTCTTT CSARDGSRVNTEAFF
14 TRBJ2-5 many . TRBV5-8 TGTGCCAGCAGCGTGCGAAGAGTGTGGGAGACCCAGTACTTC CASSVRRVWETQYF
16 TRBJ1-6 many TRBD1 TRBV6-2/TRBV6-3 TGTGCCAGCAGTCCCGGGACAGGGCGGAGTAATTCACCCCTCCACTTT CASSPGTGRSNSPLHF
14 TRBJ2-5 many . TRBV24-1 TGTGCCACCAGTGATAGTCAGATCCAAGAGACCCAGTACTTC CATSDSQIQETQYF
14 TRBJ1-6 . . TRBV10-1 TGCGCCAGCAGTGATGGGCTGGGTCGTTCACCCCTCCACTTT CASSDGLGRSPLHF
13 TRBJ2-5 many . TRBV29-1 TGCAGCGGGGCAAGCCACACGCAAGAGACCCAGTACTTC CSGASHTQETQYF
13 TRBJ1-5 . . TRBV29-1 TGCAGCACTGTTGGGGGGCGCCAAGAGACCCAGCATTTT CSTVGGRQETQHF
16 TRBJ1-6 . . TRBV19 TGTGCCAGTAGTATAGGGGCAGCGAAGGATAATTCACCCCTCCACTTT CASSIGAAKDNSPLHF
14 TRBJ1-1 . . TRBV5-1 TGCGCCAGCACCCTGGGACGGATGAACACTGAAGCTTTCTTT CASTLGRMNTEAFF
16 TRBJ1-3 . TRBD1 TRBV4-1 TGCGCCAGCAGCCCGAAGGGACAGGACCTTGGAAACACCATATATTTT CASSPKGQDLGNTIYF
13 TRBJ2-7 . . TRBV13 TGTGCCAGCAGCTTAGGCCGGTATGGCGAGCAGTACTTC CASSLGRYGEQYF
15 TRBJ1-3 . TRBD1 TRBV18 TGTGCCAGCTCACCAAGGGACAGGGTGAGAAACACCATATATTTT CASSPRDRVRNTIYF
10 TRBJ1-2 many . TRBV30 TGTGCCTGGGAGAACTATGGCTACACCTTC CAWENYGYTF
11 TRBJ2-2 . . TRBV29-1 TGCAGCGTTGAAGTAACTGGGGAGCTGTTTTTT CSVEVTGELFF
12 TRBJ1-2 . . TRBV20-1 TGCAGTGCTATCTCAGGGCCCTATGGCTACACCTTC CSAISGPYGYTF
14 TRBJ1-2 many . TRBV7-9 TGTGCCAGCAGCTTAACGGCAGGGAAGGATGGCTACACCTTC CASSLTAGKDGYTF
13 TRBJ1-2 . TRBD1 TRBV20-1 TGCAGTGCTAGAGATAACAGGGGCTATGGCTACACCTTC CSARDNRGYGYTF
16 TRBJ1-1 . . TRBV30 TGTGCCTGGAGTGGGGAGGCTTGGAGGCACTACGGTGAAGCTTTCTTT CAWSGEAWRHYGEAFF
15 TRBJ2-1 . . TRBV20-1 TGCAGTGCTAGAGGCCCTAGGTACTCCTACAATGAGCAGTTCTTC CSARGPRYSYNEQFF
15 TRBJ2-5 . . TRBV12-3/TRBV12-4 TGTGCCAGCAGTTCCCCTGAGGCAGGGCAAGAGACCCAGTACTTC CASSSPEAGQETQYF
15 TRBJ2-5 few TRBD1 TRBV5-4 TGTGCCAGCAGCTTGGAGACAGGGAAACAAGAGACCCAGTACTTC CASSLETGKQETQYF
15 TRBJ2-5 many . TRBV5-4 TGTGCCAGCAGCTTGCTCGGCTCAGGGCAAGAGACCCAGTACTTC CASSLLGSGQETQYF
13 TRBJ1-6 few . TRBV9 TGTGCCCCATCTCGTGCTGGGAATTCACCCCTCCACTTT CAPSRAGNSPLHF